These 30 T cell receptor beta chains came from one sample sequenced in a study of T cell responses to AZD1222 COVID-19 vaccine. Only in-frame clones appear in the TCRdb table, and some are missing; sequencing was by immunoSEQ multiplex PCR. The table has about 150,000 clones, 93% seen once. Sequenced here: peripheral blood, sampled on day 0 of AZD1222 vaccination. The receptors come from an adult in good health.

The V gene is TRBV27, the J gene TRBJ1-1; D might be TRBD1 (5 bases). CDR3 length: 16 amino acids. With 2 bases removed from V and 2 bases from J, the gap between germline ends came to 15 bases. Per the germline V gene, CDR1 is MNHEY and CDR2 is SMNVEV (reference sequence). The CDR3 sequence is CASSLNGEGINTEAFF. The CDR3 bases are TGTGCCAGCAGTTTAAATGGGGAGGGGATCAACACTGAAGCTTTCTTT.

The chain joins TRBV12-3 or TRBV12-4 to TRBJ1-2; D is unclear. With 2 bases removed from V and 2 bases from J, the gap between germline ends came to 6 bases. CDR3 length equals 13 residues. The CDR3 spells CASSLSKNYGYTF. The CDR3 bases are TGTGCCAGCAGTTTAAGCAAGAACTATGGCTACACCTTC.

The chain combines TRBV6-5 with TRBJ1-2; D is possibly TRBD1 (5 bases). The CDR3 totals 12 residues. The germline V and J ends were trimmed by 4 bases and 10 bases, with 13 bases remaining between them. The V gene's germline CDR1 is MNHEY and CDR2 SVGAGI. The CDR3 nucleotides read TGTGCCAGCAGTTCCTGGGGCGCGGACTACACCTTC. It translates to CASSSWGADYTF.

The chain uses TRBV5-1 and TRBJ2-7, with D unresolved. This CDR3 has 15 amino acids. The ends were cut back, 3 bases at V and 6 bases at J, with 19 bases in the middle. Germline CDR1 and CDR2: SGHRS and YFSETQ. CDR3 region: CASSWMGLVRAEQYF. In DNA form, the CDR3 reads TGCGCCAGCAGCTGGATGGGTCTAGTACGTGCCGAGCAGTACTTC. Using reference TRBV5-1 and TRBJ2-7 for the parts outside the CDR3, the full variable domain is KAGVTQTPRYLIKTRGQQVTLSCSPISGHRSVSWYQQTPGQGLQFLFEYFSETQRNKGNFPGRFSGRQFSNSRSEMNVSTLELGDSALYLCASSWMGLVRAEQYFGPGTRLTVT.

This chain links TRBV2 with TRBJ2-5; a possible D gene is TRBD1 (5 bases). The CDR3 contains 12 residues. V lost 5 bases and J lost 5, with 9 bases in between. Germline loops: CDR1 SNHLY, CDR2 FYNNEI. The CDR3 sequence: CASSRQGETQYF. CDR3 nucleotides: TGTGCCAGCAGTCGTCAGGGCGAGACCCAGTACTTC.

To note about this clone: The sample has other DNA sequences that encode this CDR3 too. The V gene is TRBV30, the J gene TRBJ2-7, with 7 bases identical to TRBD1. This CDR3 contains 12 residues. The germline CDR1 and CDR2 sequences are GTSNPN and SVGIG (reference sequence). Trimming removed 2 bases from V and 3 bases from J; junction bases left unmatched: 1. The CDR3 nucleotides read TGTGCCTGGAGTACAGGGGTCTACGAGCAGTACTTC. It translates to CAWSTGVYEQYF.

V gene TRBV7-7 combines with J gene TRBJ2-3, with D unresolved. The CDR3 extends over 14 amino acids. V was clipped by 4 bases and J by 2 bases, with 10 bases between them. Germline V gene lookup returns CDR1 SSHAT and CDR2 FNYEAQ (reference sequence). Here the CDR3 DNA reads TGTGCCAGCAGCTCGGGCCTTAACACAGATACGCAGTATTTT. Protein sequence: CASSSGLNTDTQYF. Combining the CDR3 with reference TRBV7-7 and TRBJ2-3 gives the whole variable domain GAGVSQSPRYKVTKRGQDVTLRCDPISSHATLYWYQQALGQGPEFLTYFNYEAQPDKSGLPSDRFSAERPEGSISTLTIQRTEQRDSAMYRCASSSGLNTDTQYFGPGTRLTVL.

The J gene is TRBJ2-7, the V gene TRBV19, with 7 bases identical to TRBD1. CDR3 size: 13 residues. Germline CDR1 is LNHDA and CDR2 is SQIVND (reference sequence). After removal of 3 bases from V and 6 bases from J, the junction contained 5 bases not matched to a gene. CDR3 DNA: TGTGCCAGTAGTATCGGGACAGCTTCCGAGCAGTACTTC. This sequence encodes CASSIGTASEQYF.

This clone came up a few times. The CDR3 here is CASKGADKPNTEAFF. The CDR3 DNA sequence: TGTGCCAGCAAGGGGGCGGATAAGCCGAACACTGAAGCTTTCTTT. The chain couples TRBV2 to TRBJ1-1; the match to TRBD1 covers 7 bases. This CDR3 is built from 15 residues. Germline V gene sequence: CDR1 SNHLY, CDR2 FYNNEI. The V segment lost 7 bases and the J segment 1 base; nucleotides outside the gene matches: 9.

The gene calls are TRBV5-4 and TRBJ1-1, with D hard to call. Germline CDR1 reads SGHNT; CDR2 reads YYREEE (reference sequence). The CDR3 has 14 amino acids. With 2 bases removed from V and 0 bases from J, the gap between germline ends came to 8 bases. This chain's CDR3 is CASSFEGMNTEAFF. DNA of the CDR3: TGTGCCAGCAGCTTTGAAGGGATGAACACTGAAGCTTTCTTT.

The genes are TRBV3-1 (or the pseudogene TRBV3-2) and TRBJ1-2; TRBD1 might be the D (6 bases). Germline CDR1 LGHDT, CDR2 YNNKEL (reference sequence). Trimming shortened V by 4 bases and J by 4 bases, and 16 bases separated the two germline ends. This CDR3 has 15 amino acids. The CDR3 sequence is CASSPEQQGRYGYTF. Here the CDR3 DNA reads TGTGCCAGCAGCCCGGAACAACAGGGCCGCTATGGCTACACCTTC.

V usage is TRBV30 and J usage is TRBJ2-7, with a tentative D call TRBD1 (5 bases). V lost 3 bases, J lost 2 bases, and 8 bases lay in between. Germline V lookup: CDR1 GTSNPN, CDR2 SVGIG (reference sequence). This CDR3 comprises 12 residues. CDR3: CAWRDTAYEQYF. The CDR3 DNA sequence: TGTGCCTGGAGGGACACCGCCTACGAGCAGTACTTC.

V and J are TRBV12-3 or TRBV12-4 and TRBJ1-5; D ambiguous. This CDR3 region has 13 residues. V lost 5 bases and J 4 bases, leaving 9 bases between the germline ends. The CDR3 DNA reads TGTGCCAGCAGTCACAGTGATAATCAGCCCCAGCATTTT. Translating gives CASSHSDNQPQHF.

The rearrangement links TRBV27 to TRBJ2-7, with 7 bases lining up with TRBD2. J was trimmed by 2 bases and V by 2 bases; bases with no gene match: 3. CDR3 length: 14 residues. Germline CDR1 is MNHEY and CDR2 is SMNVEV (reference sequence). The CDR3 reads CASSLRGGAYEQYF. The CDR3 coding sequence is TGTGCCAGCAGTTTAAGGGGAGGGGCCTACGAGCAGTACTTC.

In DNA form, the CDR3 reads TGTGCCAGCAAACAAGGGTCAAACACCGGGGAGCTGTTTTTT. It yields the protein CASKQGSNTGELFF. The chain employs TRBV2 and TRBJ2-2; D not resolved. Per the germline V gene, CDR1 is SNHLY and CDR2 is FYNNEI. The CDR3 loop spans 14 amino acids. V lost 7 bases, J lost 2 bases, and 11 bases lay in between.

This sequence joins TRBV9 and TRBJ2-7; D gene unclear. The CDR3 is 13 residues long. Germline V gene sequence: CDR1 SGDLS, CDR2 YYNGEE. Trimming stripped 4 bases from V and 0 bases from J, with 8 bases between. CDR3 coding DNA: TGTGCCAGCAGCCCCCAGAGCTCCTACGAGCAGTACTTC. Translated: CASSPQSSYEQYF.

The chain is built from TRBV24-1 and TRBJ2-7; 14 nucleotides line up with TRBD2. CDR3 length equals 15 residues. The germline CDR1 and CDR2 sequences are KGHDR and SFDVKD. V lost 4 bases and J lost 7; bases outside the gene matches: 5. The CDR3 is CATSELTSGRVEQYF. CDR3 bases: TGTGCCACCAGTGAGTTGACTAGCGGGAGGGTGGAGCAGTACTTC.

Worth noting for this clone: The sample holds other DNA sequences that translate to the same CDR3. This chain joins TRBV6-5 and TRBJ1-3; perhaps TRBD1 as D (5 bases). The CDR3 is 11 amino acids. The V end lost 8 bases, the J end lost 3 bases, and 5 bases lay between the germline ends. The V gene's germline CDR1 is MNHEY and CDR2 SVGAGI. CDR3 in DNA: TGTGCCAGCGGGGGTGGAAACACCATATATTTT. It specifies CASGGGNTIYF.

This chain connects TRBV7-9 to TRBJ2-7, with 12 bases fitting TRBD1. Germline V gene sequence: CDR1 SEHNR, CDR2 FQNEAQ (reference sequence). This CDR3 is 17 amino acids long. Germline trimming cut 2 bases from V and 0 bases from J; bases unmatched to any gene: 5. This chain's CDR3 is CASSLSGQGASSYEQYF. Here the CDR3 DNA reads TGTGCCAGCAGCTTATCGGGACAGGGGGCCTCCTCCTACGAGCAGTACTTC.

The chain couples TRBV7-9 to TRBJ2-3; D unresolved. This CDR3 is 16 amino acids long. Germline V gene sequence: CDR1 SEHNR, CDR2 FQNEAQ (reference sequence). Between the trimmed V and J ends, which lost 3 bases and 0 bases, there was a span of 13 bases. CDR3 DNA: TGTGCCAGCAGCTTTAATCTAGGTTCTAGCACAGATACGCAGTATTTT. Encoded protein: CASSFNLGSSTDTQYF.

The chain is built from TRBV5-1 and TRBJ2-7; possibly TRBD1 for D (5 bases). CDR1 is SGHRS and CDR2 is YFSETQ in the germline V gene. The CDR3 has 13 residues. V lost 4 bases and J lost 4, with 12 bases in between. The CDR3 protein is CASSVAQGYEQYF. The CDR3 DNA reads as TGCGCCAGCAGCGTAGCCCAGGGATACGAGCAGTACTTC. The full variable domain, rest sourced from reference TRBV5-1 and TRBJ2-7, is KAGVTQTPRYLIKTRGQQVTLSCSPISGHRSVSWYQQTPGQGLQFLFEYFSETQRNKGNFPGRFSGRQFSNSRSEMNVSTLELGDSALYLCASSVAQGYEQYFGPGTRLTVT.

The chain links TRBV29-1 to TRBJ2-2, with TRBD1 matching 7 bases. Germline CDR1 SQVTM, CDR2 ANQGSEA. The J segment lost 2 bases and the V segment lost 1 base, leaving 4 bases of the junction unmatched. The CDR3 runs to 15 residues. The CDR3, as DNA: TGCAGCGTTGAAGCTAGACAGGGAAACACCGGGGAGCTGTTTTTT. Its translation: CSVEARQGNTGELFF.

This clone came up once. Distinct nucleotide sequences in the sample also encode this CDR3. V is TRBV19 and J is TRBJ1-5; a possible D gene is TRBD1 (5 bases). This CDR3 is 15 amino acids long. V was pared by 3 bases and J by 2 bases, with 11 bases between. Germline lookup yields CDR1 LNHDA and CDR2 SQIVND (reference sequence). In DNA, the CDR3 is TGTGCCAGTAGTATGAGCAGGGAGGGCAATCAGCCCCAGCATTTT. This translates into CASSMSREGNQPQHF. Full variable domain (remainder filled in from reference TRBV19 and TRBJ1-5): DGGITQSPKYLFRKEGQNVTLSCEQNLNHDAMYWYRQDPGQGLRLIYYSQIVNDFQKGDIAEGYSVSREKKESFPLTVTSAQKNPTAFYLCASSMSREGNQPQHFGDGTRLSIL.

This sequence joins TRBV29-1 and TRBJ2-7; D possibly corresponds to TRBD2 (5 bases). Germline V gene lookup returns CDR1 SQVTM and CDR2 ANQGSEA. The CDR3 runs to 13 residues. Here the CDR3 DNA reads TGCACCACAGCGGTGGTACTACCTGGCGAGCAGTACTTC. It yields the protein CTTAVVLPGEQYF.

The gene calls are TRBV19 and TRBJ1-5; 11 nucleotides line up with TRBD1. V dropped 4 bases and J dropped 1; count of bases not matched to a gene: 12. Germline CDR1 reads LNHDA; CDR2 reads SQIVND (reference sequence). The CDR3 loop spans 19 amino acids. The CDR3 coding sequence is TGTGCCAGTAGTACCCTCGGGACAGGGGGGGGAAGGAGCAATCAGCCCCAGCATTTT. Protein product: CASSTLGTGGGRSNQPQHF.

This chain links TRBV11-2 with TRBJ2-3; 8 positions match TRBD1. The CDR3 is made up of 18 amino acids. Germline V CDR1 and CDR2: SGHAT, FQNNGV. V lost 5 bases, J lost 4 bases, and 17 bases stayed unmatched. CDR3 protein: CASSSGSGRDRGPDTQYF. CDR3 sequence (DNA): TGTGCCAGCAGCAGCGGCTCGGGGCGCGACAGGGGACCAGATACGCAGTATTTT.

This chain joins TRBV6-2 or TRBV6-3 and TRBJ2-3; D is unresolved. There are 14 residues in the CDR3. Germline values: CDR1 MNHEY, CDR2 SVGEGT. The V end lost 1 base, the J end lost 1 base, and 6 bases lay between the germline ends. The CDR3 DNA follows: TGTGCCAGCAGTTACTACACCGGCACAGATACGCAGTATTTT. This codes for CASSYYTGTDTQYF.

This chain joins TRBV14 and TRBJ2-1; D gene unclear. The V end was cut by 3 bases, the J end by 3 bases, with 9 bases between. The length of the CDR3 is 14 residues. Germline V gives CDR1 SGHDN, CDR2 FVKESK. The DNA for the CDR3 is TGTGCCAGCAGCCAGCTGGCGGACTACAATGAGCAGTTCTTC. Its protein product is CASSQLADYNEQFF. Full variable domain (outside the CDR3, taken from reference TRBV14 and TRBJ2-1): EAGVTQFPSHSVIEKGQTVTLRCDPISGHDNLYWYRRVMGKEIKFLLHFVKESKQDESGMPNNRFLAERTGGTYSTLKVQPAELEDSGVYFCASSQLADYNEQFFGPGTRLTVL.

In this sample, this clone turned up a few times. The CDR3 region is CASSQDEGRAVTNYGYTF. CDR3 DNA: TGTGCCAGCAGCCAAGATGAGGGCAGGGCCGTTACTAACTATGGCTACACCTTC. The V gene is TRBV4-2, the J gene TRBJ1-2, with D possibly being TRBD1 (5 bases). There are 18 residues in the CDR3. CDR1 LGHNA and CDR2 YNFKEQ come from the germline V gene. V lost 0 bases, J lost 0 bases, and 17 bases lay in between.

J is TRBJ2-1 and V is TRBV20-1; no clear D gene. CDR1 and CDR2 (germline): DFQATT, SNEGSKA (reference sequence). V was cut by 3 bases and J by 0 bases, with 12 bases left in between. This CDR3 is 15 amino acids long. The CDR3 loop reads CSASGRGSSYNEQFF. The CDR3 DNA sequence: TGCAGTGCTAGTGGACGTGGAAGCTCCTACAATGAGCAGTTCTTC.